This T cell receptor beta chain was obtained from a study of shared clonotypes between healthy human individuals. Overall study: The study drew on a couple of women and a few men aged 18 to 49 as donors.

Clones were sequenced by immunoSEQ multiplex PCR, and TCRdb holds only the in-frame ones, with some missing. The sample holds more than 2 million clones, around 93% seen once. Trimming removed 3 bases at V and 0 bases at J, with 6 bases between. The germline V gene has CDR1 PRHDT and CDR2 FYEKMQ (reference sequence). CDR3 size: 13 residues. Naive CD8 populations comprised CD45RO-negative cells positively selected for CCR7, excluding terminally differentiated effector memory CD45RA+ cells. The sequenced sample was naive CD8+ T cells from PBMCs. This sequence was found in a man younger than 35 in good health. Some clones in this sample may be carry-over from other donors' samples. The gene calls are TRBV13 and TRBJ2-7; no clear D gene. The CDR3 region has the DNA TGTGCCAGCAGCTTGAAGAGCTCCTACGAGCAGTACTTC. Its translation is CASSLKSSYEQYF. The whole variable domain, filled in from reference TRBV13 and TRBJ2-7, reads AAGVIQSPRHLIKEKRETATLKCYPIPRHDTVYWYQQGPGQDPQFLISFYEKMQSDKGSIPDRFSAQQFSDYHSELNMSSLELGDSALYFCASSLKSSYEQYFGPGTRLTVT.